A selection of T cell receptor beta chains follows, all from one sample in a study of vaccination and CD4 T cells after COVID-19. TCRdb fed the PCR reads into MiXCR, producing one record per CDR3 protein. The profile shows approximately 12,000 distinct CDR3 sequences, about 60% of them singletons. Their specific antigens are unknown. The source material was CD4+ T cells from blood, cultured in vitro, sampled before SARS-CoV-2 vaccination. These receptors originate from a human donor who had recovered from COVID-19. Both conserved end residues are part of each CDR3. Fields, in order: CDR3 protein, J gene, V gene.

CDR3: CASSQRRLGDTQYF; J: TRBJ2-3; V: TRBV14
CDR3: CSAPTRAQETQYF; J: TRBJ2-5; V: TRBV20-1
CDR3: CASSVDRGLLARQFF; J: TRBJ2-1; V: TRBV7-2
CDR3: CASKYRKNTEAFF; J: TRBJ1-1; V: TRBV2
CDR3: CASSSPYTDRWGGEAFF; J: TRBJ1-1; V: TRBV5-5
CDR3: CASSKRRQPSYEQYF; J: TRBJ2-7; V: TRBV21-1
CDR3: CASSSAEQGANQPQHF; J: TRBJ1-5; V: TRBV28
CDR3: CASSLGTAVGGYTF; J: TRBJ1-2; V: TRBV7-2
CDR3: CASSLGGLENIQYF; J: TRBJ2-4; V: TRBV11-3
CDR3: CASSLLLEYNEQFF; J: TRBJ2-1; V: TRBV28
CDR3: CSGKTGGGYNEQFF; J: TRBJ2-1; V: TRBV29-1
CDR3: CASSPRLAGGYNEQFF; J: TRBJ2-1; V: TRBV6-1
CDR3: CASSDAAGYGYTF; J: TRBJ1-2; V: TRBV6-1
CDR3: CATSRVMNTEAFF; J: TRBJ1-1; V: TRBV15
CDR3: CASSLNLVKDTQYF; J: TRBJ2-3; V: TRBV11-2
CDR3: CASSIVSSIQSLQFF; J: TRBJ2-1; V: TRBV19
CDR3: CASSGVDRGPGYTF; J: TRBJ1-2; V: TRBV6-1
CDR3: CASSDSGGLGYTF; J: TRBJ1-2; V: TRBV6-1
CDR3: CSAKSSYEQYF; J: TRBJ2-7; V: TRBV20-1
CDR3: CASSEGLSNQPQHF; J: TRBJ1-5; V: TRBV2
CDR3: CASSSVGTGSSYEQYF; J: TRBJ2-7; V: TRBV28
CDR3: CASSLGLAGGSYEQYF; J: TRBJ2-7; V: TRBV10-1
CDR3: CASSSLQGGNSPLHF; J: TRBJ1-6; V: TRBV6-5
CDR3: CASSPSGGSSTDTQYF; J: TRBJ2-3; V: TRBV7-9
CDR3: CSARRLAGGISRETQYF; J: TRBJ2-5; V: TRBV20-1
CDR3: CSATSSGMVKNIQYF; J: TRBJ2-4; V: TRBV20-1
CDR3: CASSLRFGSNQPQHF; J: TRBJ1-5; V: TRBV28
CDR3: CASSELAGGSTDTQYF; J: TRBJ2-3; V: TRBV6-1
CDR3: CASNGGQGVVDTQYF; J: TRBJ2-3; V: TRBV2
CDR3: CASGSYNEQFF; J: TRBJ2-1; V: TRBV7-3
CDR3: CASSQTVLGYTF; J: TRBJ1-2; V: TRBV6-2/TRBV6-3
CDR3: CASSFDSGEGYNEQFF; J: TRBJ2-1; V: TRBV7-2
CDR3: CASTGVLNTEAFF; J: TRBJ1-1; V: TRBV6-2/TRBV6-3
CDR3: CASSGQGREQYF; J: TRBJ2-7; V: TRBV11-1
CDR3: CATAVNRGGAEAFF; J: TRBJ1-1; V: TRBV6-1
CDR3: CSARSRDGWNTGELFF; J: TRBJ2-2; V: TRBV20-1
CDR3: CASKAAGAGADTDTQYF; J: TRBJ2-3; V: TRBV27
CDR3: CASSPRDLEAFF; J: TRBJ1-1; V: TRBV7-9
CDR3: CASSLDFHQPQHF; J: TRBJ1-5; V: TRBV7-8
CDR3: CASRTRIRTGNTGELFF; J: TRBJ2-2; V: TRBV6-2/TRBV6-3
CDR3: CASSLKGPGANVLTF; J: TRBJ2-6; V: TRBV5-4
CDR3: CASSLSGLAVPYEQYF; J: TRBJ2-7; V: TRBV27
CDR3: CASSFGGDGYTF; J: TRBJ1-2; V: TRBV28
CDR3: CSAKVRDGNYGYTF; J: TRBJ1-2; V: TRBV20-1
CDR3: CASNEPKAGNQPQHF; J: TRBJ1-5; V: TRBV2
CDR3: CSARGGREAFF; J: TRBJ1-1; V: TRBV20-1
CDR3: CATSGAMGTEAFF; J: TRBJ1-1; V: TRBV10-1
CDR3: CSTAGGYGYTF; J: TRBJ1-2; V: TRBV29-1
CDR3: CASSPQTAGDYGYTF; J: TRBJ1-2; V: TRBV18
CDR3: CASSFLGTGAETQYF; J: TRBJ2-5; V: TRBV5-4
CDR3: CASSSTRISGANVLTF; J: TRBJ2-6; V: TRBV7-9
CDR3: CASSLDLQANNSPLHF; J: TRBJ1-6; V: TRBV11-2
CDR3: CSASARGLEKLFF; J: TRBJ1-4; V: TRBV20-1
CDR3: CASSYEPGGISYEQYF; J: TRBJ2-7; V: TRBV6-5